What follows are 9 T cell receptor beta chains derived from one specimen sequenced in a study of T cell changes during pregnancy in multiple sclerosis. Clones were read by immunoSEQ multiplex PCR, and TCRdb kept only the in-frame ones, dropping some. The sample has 50,000 to 70,000 clones; 92% are singletons. The sample was peripheral blood, taken in the first trimester of pregnancy. The receptors stem from a female donor with multiple sclerosis, enrolled in a pregnancy study.

CDR3 DNA: TGTGCCAGCAGCATCAGGGGTCCCCCGATGAACACTGAAGCTTTCTTT. It yields the protein CASSIRGPPMNTEAFF. The V call is TRBV7-3, the J call TRBJ1-1; a possible D gene is TRBD1 (6 bases). Germline V lookup: CDR1 SGHTA, CDR2 FQGTGA. Trimming removed 5 bases at V and 0 bases at J, with 16 bases between. The CDR3 runs to 16 residues.

The chain recombines TRBV6-1 with TRBJ1-6; no reliable D call. This CDR3 has 11 amino acids. V was cut by 5 bases and J by 11 bases, with 7 bases left in between. Germline-derived CDR1 and CDR2 are MNHNS and SASEGT. The CDR3 nucleotides are TGTGCCAGCAGTACGGGAGCACCCCTCCACTTT. Protein: CASSTGAPLHF.

The rearrangement joins TRBV7-2 to TRBJ1-1; 7 nucleotides agree with TRBD1. With 5 bases clipped from V and 1 base from J, the junction kept 7 bases outside the gene matches. The CDR3 is 15 residues long. The germline CDR1 and CDR2 sequences are SGHTA and FQGNSA. CDR3 protein: CASSPQQGRNTEAFF. The DNA for the CDR3 is TGTGCCAGCAGCCCCCAACAGGGGAGGAACACTGAAGCTTTCTTT.

The chain employs TRBV5-5 and TRBJ2-4; D ambiguous. Looked up from germline, CDR1 is SGHKS and CDR2 is YYEKEE (reference sequence). This CDR3 region has 12 residues. The V and J ends lost 0 bases and 8 bases respectively, with 6 bases between them. CDR3 residues: CASSLEPDIQYF. DNA of the CDR3: TGTGCCAGCAGCTTGGAACCGGACATTCAGTACTTC. Full variable domain (outside the CDR3, taken from reference TRBV5-5 and TRBJ2-4): DAGVTQSPTHLIKTRGQQVTLRCSPISGHKSVSWYQQVLGQGPQFIFQYYEKEERGRGNFPDRFSARQFPNYSSELNVNALLLGDSALYLCASSLEPDIQYFGAGTRLSVL.

The genes are TRBV19 and TRBJ1-5; TRBD1 agrees at 8 bases. This CDR3 spans 17 amino acids. J gave up 3 bases and V 9 bases, and 16 bases lay outside the gene matches. Germline V gene lookup returns CDR1 LNHDA and CDR2 SQIVND (reference sequence). The CDR3 DNA follows: TGTGCCAGCAGGCGGGGCCCGACAGGGGCCATCAATCAGCCCCAGCATTTT. Translating it yields CASRRGPTGAINQPQHF. The entire variable domain, with the rest obtained from reference TRBV19 and TRBJ1-5, is as follows: DGGITQSPKYLFRKEGQNVTLSCEQNLNHDAMYWYRQDPGQGLRLIYYSQIVNDFQKGDIAEGYSVSREKKESFPLTVTSAQKNPTAFYLCASRRGPTGAINQPQHFGDGTRLSIL.

The V gene is TRBV7-6, the J gene TRBJ1-6; D gene uncertain. Deletions cut 5 bases from V and 8 bases from J, with 16 bases between. The germline V gene has CDR1 SGHVS and CDR2 FNYEAQ. The CDR3 contains 15 residues. CDR3 nucleotide sequence: TGTGCCAGCAGCCCACAATCGGGAAGGGATTCACCCCTCCACTTT. This translates into CASSPQSGRDSPLHF.

J is TRBJ2-7 and V is TRBV5-1, with 8 bases lining up with TRBD1. Germline trimming cut 1 base from V and 4 bases from J; bases unmatched to any gene: 4. The germline CDR1 and CDR2 sequences are SGHRS and YFSETQ. CDR3 length: 14 amino acids. The CDR3 nucleotides are TGCGCCAGCAGCTTGAGGACAGGGAGGTACGAGCAGTACTTC. Translating it yields CASSLRTGRYEQYF.

This sequence joins TRBV5-1 and TRBJ1-5; D is ambiguous. The CDR3 sequence is 13 residues long. Between the trimmed V and J ends, which lost 4 bases and 5 bases, there was a span of 10 bases. Germline V gives CDR1 SGHRS, CDR2 YFSETQ. Written as DNA, the CDR3 is TGCGCCAGCAGCCTGACTGTAGATCAGCCCCAGCATTTT. Protein product: CASSLTVDQPQHF.

V is TRBV7-9 and J is TRBJ1-1, with 10 bases identical to TRBD1. This CDR3 is built from 17 residues. The J segment lost 4 bases and the V segment lost 5 bases, leaving 13 bases of the junction unmatched. Germline CDR1 and CDR2: SEHNR and FQNEAQ (reference sequence). CDR3 DNA: TGTGCCAGCAGCAGCTCAGACAGGGGGCGCGGAGGCACTGAAGCTTTCTTT. This gives the protein CASSSSDRGRGGTEAFF.